What follows describes a single TCR beta chain. Using immunoSEQ multiplex PCR, the repertoire was profiled, and TCRdb retains in-frame clones only, with some absent. The sample lists over 150,000 clones, around 94% seen once, with 13% to 15% in the top ten. The CDR3 runs to 16 residues. Germline loops: CDR1 SGHRS, CDR2 YFSETQ. Losses at the gene ends were 4 bases for V and 0 bases for J; bases not matched to a gene: 8. These data belong to a study of control samples from healthy donors and cancer patients. The sequenced material came from PBMCs. This chain joins TRBV5-1 and TRBJ2-3, with 7 bases fitting TRBD2. The receptor comes from a man in his sixties with colorectal cancer. CDR3 amino acids: CASSLGLAASTDTQYF. Here the CDR3 DNA reads TGCGCCAGCAGCCTCGGGCTAGCGGCTAGCACAGATACGCAGTATTTT. Full variable domain (rest looked up from reference TRBV5-1 and TRBJ2-3): KAGVTQTPRYLIKTRGQQVTLSCSPISGHRSVSWYQQTPGQGLQFLFEYFSETQRNKGNFPGRFSGRQFSNSRSEMNVSTLELGDSALYLCASSLGLAASTDTQYFGPGTRLTVL.